The 17 T cell receptor beta chains presented below share a single source sample, sequenced in a study of brain T cells in children with intractable seizures. The time point denotes: blood from clinic visit 5 months post-surgery; TSC patient then seizure free. Profiling relied on immunoSEQ multiplex PCR, and the TCRdb table lists in-frame clones only, not all of them. The sample holds about 320,000 clones; over 90% are singletons and the top ten take around 5%. The sample consisted of peripheral blood, taken 4 to 5 months after surgery. The receptors stem from a boy younger than two with tuberous sclerosis and intractable seizures.

This sequence joins TRBV11-1 and TRBJ2-1, with 9 bases lining up with TRBD1. The CDR3 has 14 amino acids. Germline CDR1 reads SGHAT; CDR2 reads FQDESV (reference sequence). The trim removed 1 base at V and 10 bases at J, leaving 5 bases unmatched. This CDR3 is CASSLGWGQGEQFF. In DNA form, the CDR3 reads TGTGCCAGCAGCTTAGGCTGGGGACAGGGAGAGCAGTTCTTC.

CDR3 amino acids: CASSSGISRTGELFF. Here the CDR3 DNA reads TGTGCCAGCAGCTCGGGTATCTCTAGGACCGGGGAGCTGTTTTTT. This chain links TRBV5-8 with TRBJ2-2; D ambiguous. CDR3 length equals 15 residues. The V end lost 3 bases, the J end lost 5 bases, and 14 bases lay between the germline ends. CDR1 is SGHTS, CDR2 YDEGEE, per germline.

Written as DNA, the CDR3 is TGTGCCAGCAGAACCTGGACACGTAACACCGGGGAGCTGTTTTTT. This gives the protein CASRTWTRNTGELFF. The chain uses TRBV27 and TRBJ2-2; D may be TRBD1 (5 bases). Germline CDR1 MNHEY, CDR2 SMNVEV (reference sequence). V lost 6 bases and J 2 bases, leaving 13 bases between the germline ends. This CDR3 region has 15 residues.

The chain has TRBV6-4 and TRBJ2-1; TRBD1 or TRBD2 may be the D gene (5 bases each). Germline V CDR1 and CDR2: MRHNA, SNTAGT. V was cut by 6 bases and J by 8 bases, with 11 bases left in between. This CDR3 spans 12 amino acids. The DNA for the CDR3 is TGTGCCAGCAGCGGTGAGGGGCATGAGCAGTTCTTC. It specifies CASSGEGHEQFF.

This chain links TRBV5-5 with TRBJ1-2; TRBD1 matches at 9 bases. This CDR3 is built from 14 residues. CDR1 is SGHKS, CDR2 YYEKEE, per germline (reference sequence). J gave up 4 bases and V 0 bases, and 1 base lay outside the gene matches. CDR3 protein: CASSLGDRAYGYTF. CDR3 DNA sequence: TGTGCCAGCAGCTTGGGGGACAGGGCCTATGGCTACACCTTC.

The CDR3 here is CATSRDRAGGEKLFF. The CDR3 bases are TGTGCCACCAGCAGAGATCGGGCAGGAGGTGAAAAACTGTTTTTT. V is TRBV15 and J is TRBJ1-4, with D hard to call. This CDR3 is built from 15 residues. The V end lost 0 bases, the J end lost 7 bases, and 12 bases lay between the germline ends. Germline V gene lookup returns CDR1 LNHNV and CDR2 YYDKDF (reference sequence).

The V gene is TRBV2, the J gene TRBJ1-5; D remains ambiguous. Germline CDR1 reads SNHLY; CDR2 reads FYNNEI. The CDR3 extends over 16 amino acids. V lost 0 bases, J lost 7 bases, and 16 bases lay in between. The CDR3 nucleotides are TGTGCCAGCAGTGAAGCACGGGCCGATAGAATCCAGCCCCAGCATTTT. It codes for CASSEARADRIQPQHF.

The chain is built from TRBV2 and TRBJ1-2; D gene ambiguous. Between the trimmed V and J ends, which lost 4 bases and 2 bases, there was a span of 8 bases. From germline, CDR1 is SNHLY and CDR2 FYNNEI. The CDR3 extends over 13 amino acids. CDR3 coding DNA: TGTGCCAGCAGTGCTCTACAGAACTATGGCTACACCTTC. Protein: CASSALQNYGYTF.

This chain uses TRBV7-9 with TRBJ1-6; 10 nucleotides match TRBD1. The V gene's germline CDR1 is SEHNR and CDR2 FQNEAQ (reference sequence). The V gene end was trimmed by 3 bases and the J gene end by 8 bases; junction bases not matched to a gene: 7. This CDR3 region has 16 residues. CDR3 loop: CASSFRGGQGYSPLHF. CDR3 DNA sequence: TGTGCCAGCAGCTTTAGAGGGGGACAGGGGTATTCACCCCTCCACTTT. The full variable domain, rest sourced from reference TRBV7-9 and TRBJ1-6, is DTGVSQNPRHKITKRGQNVTFRCDPISEHNRLYWYRQTLGQGPEFLTYFQNEAQLEKSRLLSDRFSAERPKGSFSTLEIQRTEQGDSAMYLCASSFRGGQGYSPLHFGNGTRLTVT.

The rearrangement uses TRBV6-5 and TRBJ2-7; D is unclear. The V end was cut by 6 bases, the J end by 0 bases, with 15 bases between. Germline V gene data show CDR1 as MNHEY and CDR2 as SVGAGI. The CDR3 has 15 amino acids. Written as DNA, the CDR3 is TGTGCCAGCAGAAACTGGGCCTCAAGCTCCTACGAGCAGTACTTC. Translating it yields CASRNWASSSYEQYF.

The chain is built from TRBV30 and TRBJ1-5; D gene unclear. This CDR3 contains 12 residues. From germline, CDR1 is GTSNPN and CDR2 SVGIG (reference sequence). V was cut by 2 bases and J by 7 bases, with 9 bases left in between. The CDR3, as DNA: TGTGCCTGGAGTTTGGCGGGGCAGCCCCAGCATTTT. Its translation: CAWSLAGQPQHF.

About this clone: A junction boundary mismatches the germline segment, possibly from a read error. The chain is built from TRBV28 and TRBJ2-5, with D possibly TRBD2 on 6 matching bases. The germline gives CDR1 MDHEN, CDR2 SYDVKM. The CDR3 is made up of 13 amino acids. The CDR3 DNA is TGTGCCAGCAGTTTAGGTCCTACTAGCCAGGGACACTTC. Translating gives CASSLGPTSQGHF.

This chain connects TRBV30 to TRBJ2-1; either TRBD1 or TRBD2 may supply D (6 bases each). CDR3 length: 11 residues. The V gene lost 4 bases and the J gene lost 11 bases, with 12 bases spanning the gap. The germline V gene has CDR1 GTSNPN and CDR2 SVGIG (reference sequence). The chain's CDR3 is CAWMRDTKQFF. The CDR3 DNA sequence: TGTGCCTGGATGCGGGACACGAAGCAGTTCTTC.

This chain joins TRBV5-1 and TRBJ1-1; D remains unclear. Germline lookup yields CDR1 SGHRS and CDR2 YFSETQ. Trimming stripped 3 bases from V and 4 bases from J, with 4 bases between. The CDR3 has 11 residues. CDR3 in DNA: TGCGCCAGCAGCTGGGGCACTGAAGCTTTCTTT. Residues: CASSWGTEAFF.

The chain has TRBV2 and TRBJ2-5; D uncertain. CDR1 and CDR2 from the germline V gene are SNHLY and FYNNEI. CDR3 length: 11 residues. V lost 6 bases, J lost 3 bases, and 5 bases lay in between. CDR3 residues: CASRPKETQYF. In DNA, the CDR3 is TGTGCCAGCAGACCAAAAGAGACCCAGTACTTC.

The genes are TRBV6-5 and TRBJ1-6; 10 bases agree with TRBD1. V was pared by 6 bases and J by 7 bases, with 6 bases of the junction left unmatched. The CDR3 length is 15 residues. The germline V gene encodes CDR1 MNHEY and CDR2 SVGAGI. CDR3 protein: CASSPPGQGNSPLHF. CDR3 sequence (DNA): TGTGCCAGCAGCCCACCGGGACAGGGGAATTCACCCCTCCACTTT.

The chain recombines TRBV3-1 (or the pseudogene TRBV3-2) with TRBJ2-1, with 9 positions matching TRBD2. J was trimmed by 4 bases and V by 0 bases; bases with no gene match: 4. The CDR3 sequence is 16 residues long. Germline CDR1 LGHDT, CDR2 YNNKEL (reference sequence). The CDR3 here is CASSQDAGGEYNEQFF. The CDR3 coding sequence is TGTGCCAGCAGCCAAGACGCGGGGGGGGAATACAATGAGCAGTTCTTC.